Detailed here is one TCR beta chain. The data derive from a study of blood T cell repertoires in COVID-19. Overall study: Both acute and convalescent COVID-19 samples were obtained from the United States, Italy and Spain. Nucleic acid was either cDNA or gDNA, and it came from T cells, B-cell-depleted T cells, or PBMCs.

The trim removed 0 bases at V and 2 bases at J, leaving 6 bases unmatched. This CDR3 is built from 16 residues. Germline CDR1 and CDR2: SGHRS and YFSETQ. In the authors' workflow: Reference gene primers were amplified, and this amplification served to estimate nucleated cell counts. Libraries were prepared by immunoSEQ multiplex PCR; TCRdb keeps only in-frame clonotypes and omits some of them. D and trimming come from the DNA, and the V and J calls and clone size come from that table. The data contain about 260,000 clones, roughly 89% of them singletons. The sequence came from a woman between 35 and 50 years old who had recovered from COVID-19. Sequencing was done on a sample of peripheral blood. The chain uses TRBV5-1 and TRBJ2-3; TRBD2 matches 7 bases. The CDR3 here is CASSLGGREFTDTQYF. DNA for the CDR3: TGCGCCAGCAGCTTGGGTGGGAGGGAATTCACAGATACGCAGTATTTT.